These T cell receptor beta chains were read from a single sample in a study of B cell selection in AIRE deficiency. Some clones are missing from TCRdb's copy, which holds only in-frame ones; the method was immunoSEQ multiplex PCR. The sample lists around 20,000 clones; about 92% were seen once. What was sequenced was CD4+CD25+ Tregs sorted from PBMCs. These receptor sequences come from a human donor in good health. CDR3s include the opening cysteine and the closing phenylalanine or tryptophan. A D gene is named only where the DNA matches it firmly. For some rows the clone size is stated as once, few or many, or as a class when expanded; others skip it.

>-|TRBJ1-2|TRBV7-2|-
CASSLDSPGYTF
TGTGCCAGCAGCTTGGACAGCCCTGGCTACACCTTC
>-|TRBJ2-7|TRBV29-1|-
CSVEWGPYEQYF
TGCAGCGTTGAGTGGGGTCCCTACGAGCAGTACTTC
>TRBD2|TRBJ2-1|TRBV5-1|-
CASSLLPAGIAHEQFF
TGCGCCAGCAGCTTATTGCCAGCGGGAATTGCCCATGAGCAGTTCTTC
>-|TRBJ1-4|TRBV5-5|-
CASSLTGPNEKLFF
TGTGCCAGCAGCCTGACAGGACCTAATGAAAAACTGTTTTTT
>-|TRBJ2-2|TRBV27|-
CASSLWWWENTGELFF
TGTGCCAGCAGTTTATGGTGGTGGGAGAACACCGGGGAGCTGTTTTTT
>-|TRBJ2-1|TRBV7-9|-
CASSTGSGVLEQFF
TGTGCCAGCAGCACCGGGAGTGGGGTACTGGAGCAGTTCTTC
>TRBD1|TRBJ2-1|TRBV18|once
CASSPMTGGVTYNEQFF
TGTGCCAGCTCACCAATGACAGGGGGTGTTACCTACAATGAGCAGTTCTTC
>-|TRBJ2-6|TRBV5-6|-
CASSGRTGANVLTF
TGTGCCAGCAGCGGACGGACTGGGGCCAACGTCCTGACTTTC
>TRBD2|TRBJ2-1|TRBV9|once
CASSVSTSSVTNEQFF
TGTGCCAGCAGCGTCTCGACTAGCTCGGTCACCAATGAGCAGTTCTTC
>-|TRBJ2-7|TRBV4-1|-
CASSQTTGYEQYF
TGCGCCAGCAGCCAAACCACCGGGTACGAGCAGTACTTC
>-|TRBJ1-1|TRBV28|-
CASSTTFSTEAFF
TGTGCCAGCAGTACGACATTTAGCACTGAAGCTTTCTTT
>-|TRBJ2-3|TRBV9|-
CASSALADTQYF
TGTGCCAGCAGCGCCCTGGCGGATACGCAGTATTTT
>TRBD1|TRBJ2-1|TRBV6-6|-
CATRQGAYNEQFF
TGTGCCACGCGGCAGGGGGCCTACAATGAGCAGTTCTTC
>-|TRBJ1-2|TRBV7-2|once
CASSPDVQQAYGYTF
TGTGCCAGCAGCCCTGACGTACAGCAGGCCTACGGCTACACCTTC
>-|TRBJ2-5|TRBV7-9|-
CASSLEVLRETQYF
TGTGCCAGCAGCCTGGAGGTTCTGAGAGAGACCCAGTACTTC
>-|TRBJ2-2|TRBV25-1|-
CASSEQNTGELFF
TGTGCCAGCAGTGAACAGAACACCGGGGAGCTGTTTTTT
>TRBD2|TRBJ2-3|TRBV19|-
CASSSRGGADTQYF
TGTGCCAGTAGCTCACGGGGGGGGGCAGATACGCAGTATTTT
>TRBD1|TRBJ1-1|TRBV19|-
CASSWGQGMNTEAFF
TGTGCCAGTAGTTGGGGACAGGGGATGAACACTGAAGCTTTCTTT
>-|TRBJ2-5|TRBV12-2|-
CASRCGLAGVEETQYF
TGTGCAAGTCGCTGCGGACTAGCGGGAGTCGAAGAGACCCAGTACTTC
>TRBD2|TRBJ2-3|TRBV18|-
CASSPRFGLAGGPGDTQYF
TGTGCCAGCTCACCACGATTCGGACTAGCGGGAGGCCCGGGGGATACGCAGTATTTT
>-|TRBJ1-5|TRBV6-6|-
CASSYGTSRSQPQHF
TGTGCCAGCAGTTACGGGACATCTAGGAGTCAGCCCCAGCATTTT
>-|TRBJ1-6|TRBV23-1|-
CASSPRTARSSPLHF
TGCGCCAGCAGTCCGAGGACGGCCCGTAGTTCACCCCTCCACTTT
>-|TRBJ2-7|TRBV9|-
CASSLGRGVYEQYF
TGTGCCAGCAGCTTGGGCAGGGGGGTCTACGAGCAGTACTTC